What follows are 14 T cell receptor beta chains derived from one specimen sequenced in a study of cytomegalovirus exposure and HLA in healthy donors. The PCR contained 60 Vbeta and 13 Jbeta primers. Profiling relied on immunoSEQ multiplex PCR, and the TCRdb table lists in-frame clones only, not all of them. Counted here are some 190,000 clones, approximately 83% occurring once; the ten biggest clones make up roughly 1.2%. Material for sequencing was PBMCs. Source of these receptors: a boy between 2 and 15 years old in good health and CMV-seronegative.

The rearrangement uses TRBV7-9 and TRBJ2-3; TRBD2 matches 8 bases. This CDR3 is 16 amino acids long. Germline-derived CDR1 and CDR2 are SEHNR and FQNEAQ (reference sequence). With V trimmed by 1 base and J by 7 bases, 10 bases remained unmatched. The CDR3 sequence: CASSLGPAGVEYTQYF. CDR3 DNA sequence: TGTGCCAGCAGCTTAGGCCCAGCGGGAGTGGAATATACGCAGTATTTT.

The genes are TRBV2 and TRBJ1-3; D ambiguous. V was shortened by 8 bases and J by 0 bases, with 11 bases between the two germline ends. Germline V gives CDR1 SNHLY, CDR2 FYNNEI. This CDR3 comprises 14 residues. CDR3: CASVAHYSGNTIYF. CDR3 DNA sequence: TGTGCCAGCGTAGCCCACTACTCTGGAAACACCATATATTTT.

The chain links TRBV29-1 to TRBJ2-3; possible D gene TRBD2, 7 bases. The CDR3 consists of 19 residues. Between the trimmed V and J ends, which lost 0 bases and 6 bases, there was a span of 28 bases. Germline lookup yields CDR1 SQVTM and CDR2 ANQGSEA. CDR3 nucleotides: TGCAGCGTTGAAGATCGAAAGGGGAGGGGGGGCGCGGTGGGTGATACGCAGTATTTT. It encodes CSVEDRKGRGGAVGDTQYF.

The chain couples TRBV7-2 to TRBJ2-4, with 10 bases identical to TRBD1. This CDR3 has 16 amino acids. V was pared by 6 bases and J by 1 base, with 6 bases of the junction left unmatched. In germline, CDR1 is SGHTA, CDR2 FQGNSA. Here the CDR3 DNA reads TGTGCCAGCAGTAGACAGGGGGCGCAGGCCAAAAACATTCAGTACTTC. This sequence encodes CASSRQGAQAKNIQYF.

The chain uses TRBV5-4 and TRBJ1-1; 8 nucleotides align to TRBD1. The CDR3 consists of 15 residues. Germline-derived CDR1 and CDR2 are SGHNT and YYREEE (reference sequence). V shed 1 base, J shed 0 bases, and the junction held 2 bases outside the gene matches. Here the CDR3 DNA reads TGTGCCAGCAGCTTGTGGACAGGGATGAACACTGAAGCTTTCTTT. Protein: CASSLWTGMNTEAFF.

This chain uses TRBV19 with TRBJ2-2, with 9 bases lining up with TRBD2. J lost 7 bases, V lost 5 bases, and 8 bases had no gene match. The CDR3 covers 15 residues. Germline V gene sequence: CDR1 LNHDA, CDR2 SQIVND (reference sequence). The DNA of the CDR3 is TGTGCCAGTAGTTTGGCGGGGGGGCCTTACGGGGAGCTGTTTTTT. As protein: CASSLAGGPYGELFF.

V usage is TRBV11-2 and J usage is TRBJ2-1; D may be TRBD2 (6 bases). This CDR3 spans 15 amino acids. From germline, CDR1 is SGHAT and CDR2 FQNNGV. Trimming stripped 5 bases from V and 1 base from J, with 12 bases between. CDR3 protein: CASSPGLASYNEQFF. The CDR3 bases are TGTGCCAGCAGCCCGGGACTGGCATCCTACAATGAGCAGTTCTTC.

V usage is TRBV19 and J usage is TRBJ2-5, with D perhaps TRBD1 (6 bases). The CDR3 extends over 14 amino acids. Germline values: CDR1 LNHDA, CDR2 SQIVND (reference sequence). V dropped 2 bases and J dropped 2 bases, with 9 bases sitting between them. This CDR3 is CASSISQGQETQYF. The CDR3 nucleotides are TGTGCCAGTAGTATATCCCAGGGGCAAGAGACCCAGTACTTC. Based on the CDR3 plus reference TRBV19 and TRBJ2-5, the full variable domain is DGGITQSPKYLFRKEGQNVTLSCEQNLNHDAMYWYRQDPGQGLRLIYYSQIVNDFQKGDIAEGYSVSREKKESFPLTVTSAQKNPTAFYLCASSISQGQETQYFGPGTRLLVL.

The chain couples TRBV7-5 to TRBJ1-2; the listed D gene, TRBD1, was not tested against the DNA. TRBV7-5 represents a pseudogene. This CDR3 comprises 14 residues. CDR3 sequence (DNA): TGTGCCAGAAGCTTCGGGACAACCCATCTTAGCTACACCTTC. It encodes CARSFGTTHLSYTF.

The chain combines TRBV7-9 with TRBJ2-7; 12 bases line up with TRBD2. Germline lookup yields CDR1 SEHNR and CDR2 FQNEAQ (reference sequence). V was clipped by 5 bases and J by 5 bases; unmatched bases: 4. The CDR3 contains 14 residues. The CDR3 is CASSTTSGRNEQYF. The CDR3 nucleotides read TGTGCCAGCAGCACAACTAGCGGGAGGAACGAGCAGTACTTC.

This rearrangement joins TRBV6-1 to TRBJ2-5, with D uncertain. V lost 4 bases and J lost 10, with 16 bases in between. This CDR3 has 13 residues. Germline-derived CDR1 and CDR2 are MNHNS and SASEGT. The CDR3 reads CASSGLTRPDQYF. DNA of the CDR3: TGTGCCAGCAGTGGCTTAACTCGCCCCGACCAGTACTTC.

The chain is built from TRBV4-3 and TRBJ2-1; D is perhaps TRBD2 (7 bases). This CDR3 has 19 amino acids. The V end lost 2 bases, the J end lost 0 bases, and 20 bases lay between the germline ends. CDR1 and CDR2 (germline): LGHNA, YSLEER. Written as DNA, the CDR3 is TGCGCCAGCAGCCAATTAAGGGGGGGGTCCACCTCCTCCTACAATGAGCAGTTCTTC. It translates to CASSQLRGGSTSSYNEQFF.

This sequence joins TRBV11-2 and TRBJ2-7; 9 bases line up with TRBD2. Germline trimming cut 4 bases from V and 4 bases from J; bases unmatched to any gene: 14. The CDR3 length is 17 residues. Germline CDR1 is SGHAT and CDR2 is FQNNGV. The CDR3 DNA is TGTGCCAGCAGCTCGCACGGGACTAGCTCTTTTCCTTACGAGCAGTACTTC. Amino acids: CASSSHGTSSFPYEQYF.

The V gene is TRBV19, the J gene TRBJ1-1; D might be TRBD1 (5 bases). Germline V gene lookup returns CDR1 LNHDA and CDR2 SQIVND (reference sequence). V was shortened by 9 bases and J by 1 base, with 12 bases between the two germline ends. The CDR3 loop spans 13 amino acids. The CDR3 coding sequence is TGTGCCAGCTCAGGGCGGGGGAACACTGAAGCTTTCTTT. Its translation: CASSGRGNTEAFF.